This T cell receptor beta chain is from a study of control samples from healthy donors and cancer patients. This clone showed up just once. The CDR3 extends over 12 amino acids. Germline assignment: CDR1 SNHLY and CDR2 FYNNEI. V was clipped by 3 bases and J by 1 base, with 1 base between them. Clones were sequenced by immunoSEQ multiplex PCR, and TCRdb holds only the in-frame ones, with some missing. The profile shows fewer than 40,000 clones, approximately 93% of them singletons. The receptor was derived from a man aged 40-49 years with colorectal cancer. This chain joins TRBV2 and TRBJ1-3; D is undetermined. Sample: PBMCs. The CDR3 is CASSESGNTIYF. Written as DNA, the CDR3 is TGTGCCAGCAGTGAGTCTGGAAACACCATATATTTT.